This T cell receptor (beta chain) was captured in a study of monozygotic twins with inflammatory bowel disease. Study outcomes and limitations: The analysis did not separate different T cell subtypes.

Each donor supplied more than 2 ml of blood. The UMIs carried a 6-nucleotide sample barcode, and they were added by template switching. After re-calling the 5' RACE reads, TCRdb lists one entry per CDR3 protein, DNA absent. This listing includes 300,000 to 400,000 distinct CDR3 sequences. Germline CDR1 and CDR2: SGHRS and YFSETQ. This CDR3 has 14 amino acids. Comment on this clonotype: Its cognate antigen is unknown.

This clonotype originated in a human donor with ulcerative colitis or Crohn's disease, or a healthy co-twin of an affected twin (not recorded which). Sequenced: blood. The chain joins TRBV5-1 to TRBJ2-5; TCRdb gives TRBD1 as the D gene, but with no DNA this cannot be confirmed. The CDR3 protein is CASSDDRFVKTQYF.